This passage covers 18 T cell receptor beta chains from one sample sequenced in a study of chemoradiotherapy in HPV16-positive cancers. Assay used: immunoSEQ multiplex PCR; TCRdb lists only in-frame clones, some missing. The table lists some 4,000 clones, 91% of them singletons. The sample was tumor tissue, taken from a patient who underwent chemoradiotherapy. The receptor set was obtained from a human donor with HPV-associated anogenital cancer.

V gene TRBV7-2 combines with J gene TRBJ1-2, with D uncertain. The V gene's germline CDR1 is SGHTA and CDR2 FQGNSA. Trimming took 4 bases from V and 4 from J, leaving 22 bases between them. The CDR3 length is 17 residues. DNA for the CDR3: TGTGCCAGCAGCTCCCCCCGGGCAGCGAGCTTATCCTATGGCTACACCTTC. This sequence encodes CASSSPRAASLSYGYTF.

The chain joins TRBV2 to TRBJ2-1, with TRBD1 identical over 10 bases. V gave up 6 bases and J gave up 7 bases; unmatched junction bases: 12. The CDR3 contains 16 residues. Per the germline V gene, CDR1 is SNHLY and CDR2 is FYNNEI. CDR3 in amino acids: CASRAIDRGQGNEQFF. The DNA of the CDR3 is TGTGCCAGCAGAGCAATCGACAGGGGGCAAGGTAATGAGCAGTTCTTC. Full variable domain (rest looked up from reference TRBV2 and TRBJ2-1): EPEVTQTPSHQVTQMGQEVILRCVPISNHLYFYWYRQILGQKVEFLVSFYNNEISEKSEIFDDQFSVERPDGSNFTLKIRSTKLEDSAMYFCASRAIDRGQGNEQFFGPGTRLTVL.

The V gene is TRBV9, the J gene TRBJ1-3; TRBD1 matches 8 bases. The germline V gene has CDR1 SGDLS and CDR2 YYNGEE. Trimming took 3 bases from V and 5 from J; bases not matched to a gene: 13. CDR3 size: 17 residues. The chain's CDR3 is CASSAQGAGTSRNTIYF. DNA for the CDR3: TGTGCCAGCAGCGCTCAGGGGGCCGGGACCTCGCGAAACACCATATATTTT.

The chain couples TRBV19 to TRBJ1-3; D is undetermined. The V gene lost 3 bases and the J gene lost 3 bases, with 6 bases spanning the gap. CDR1 is LNHDA and CDR2 is SQIVND in the germline V gene (reference sequence). The CDR3 length is 13 residues. Here the CDR3 DNA reads TGTGCCAGTAGTATCGCAGGTGGAAACACCATATATTTT. This sequence encodes CASSIAGGNTIYF.

The rearrangement uses TRBV7-2 and TRBJ2-5, with D possibly being TRBD1 (6 bases). Trimming cost V 6 bases and J 5 bases, with 19 bases left between them. Germline assignment: CDR1 SGHTA and CDR2 FQGNSA. The CDR3 is 15 amino acids. The CDR3 DNA reads as TGTGCCAGCAGGAAACAGGGTATAGGTAGGGAGACCCAGTACTTC. It encodes CASRKQGIGRETQYF.

V usage is TRBV29-1 and J usage is TRBJ2-2; D uncertain. Germline CDR1 reads SQVTM; CDR2 reads ANQGSEA. The V end lost 8 bases, the J end lost 7 bases, and 17 bases lay between the germline ends. The CDR3 spans 13 residues. The CDR3 coding sequence is TGCAGCTCTCAAGATCATCGTGACGGGGAGCTGTTTTTT. Its translation: CSSQDHRDGELFF.

The chain combines TRBV10-3 with TRBJ1-6, with 8 bases lining up with TRBD1. The germline V gene has CDR1 ENHRY and CDR2 SYGVKD. CDR3 size: 13 residues. With 6 bases clipped from V and 6 bases from J, the junction kept 1 base outside the gene matches. The CDR3 nucleotides are TGTGCCATCAGGGGACAGGTTAATTCACCCCTCCACTTT. Translated: CAIRGQVNSPLHF.

This clone was detected a few times. V usage is TRBV5-4 and J usage is TRBJ1-5; D is perhaps TRBD1 (6 bases). The germline V and J ends were trimmed by 4 bases and 3 bases, with 11 bases remaining between them. Germline CDR1 is SGHNT and CDR2 is YYREEE (reference sequence). The CDR3 totals 14 residues. The CDR3 DNA follows: TGTGCCAGCAGCGCCGGGGGGGCCAATCAGCCCCAGCATTTT. The encoded protein is CASSAGGANQPQHF.

The chain carries TRBV28 and TRBJ1-2; perhaps TRBD1 as D (5 bases). CDR1 MDHEN and CDR2 SYDVKM come from the germline V gene. The V gene lost 5 bases and the J gene lost 5 bases, with 21 bases spanning the gap. The CDR3 is 16 amino acids. For the CDR3, the DNA is TGTGCCAGCAGTCCCGGGGACCGACCGAGTAGGTATGGCTACACCTTC. Protein sequence: CASSPGDRPSRYGYTF.

The V and J genes are TRBV29-1 and TRBJ2-5; D uncertain. The last part of the DNA fits TRBJ2-7 better; the J call may be wrong. Germline V gene lookup returns CDR1 SQVTM and CDR2 ANQGSEA. This CDR3 has 10 amino acids. The CDR3 sequence: CSVGSYEQYF. In nucleotides, the CDR3 is TGCAGCGTCGGCTCCTACGAGCAGTACTTC.

This clone occurred once. CDR3 in DNA: TGCGCCAGCAGCCATCGATTGGGGTACCAAGAGACCCAGTACTTC. Encoded protein: CASSHRLGYQETQYF. This chain links TRBV5-1 with TRBJ2-5; D is ambiguous. CDR1 and CDR2 from the germline V gene are SGHRS and YFSETQ. Trimming removed 4 bases at V and 0 bases at J, with 13 bases between. This CDR3 is built from 15 residues.

The chain is built from TRBV7-9 and TRBJ2-3; D call uncertain. V was cut by 2 bases and J by 1 base, with 4 bases left in between. This CDR3 has 13 residues. Germline CDR1 SEHNR, CDR2 FQNEAQ (reference sequence). As DNA, the CDR3 is TGTGCCAGCAGCTTACAGGGCACAGATACGCAGTATTTT. It is translated as CASSLQGTDTQYF.

The chain joins TRBV4-2 to TRBJ2-7; D is undetermined. The V end lost 1 base, the J end lost 6 bases, and 22 bases lay between the germline ends. This CDR3 contains 17 residues. Germline CDR1 and CDR2: LGHNA and YNFKEQ. The CDR3: CASSQAMSLDRNGEQYF. DNA for the CDR3: TGTGCCAGCAGCCAAGCTATGTCATTAGACCGGAACGGCGAGCAGTACTTC.

The chain carries TRBV30 and TRBJ1-3; possibly TRBD1 for D (5 bases). This CDR3 comprises 15 residues. Germline CDR1 and CDR2: GTSNPN and SVGIG (reference sequence). Trimming pared 5 bases from V and 0 bases from J, leaving 14 bases between. CDR3 bases: TGTGCCTGGGGGATTAGACAGCTCTCTGGAAACACCATATATTTT. This gives the protein CAWGIRQLSGNTIYF.

The chain joins TRBV6-1 to TRBJ1-3, with unresolved D. Trimming took 4 bases from V and 4 from J, leaving 14 bases between them. The CDR3 length is 15 residues. CDR1 and CDR2 from the germline V gene are MNHNS and SASEGT. CDR3 residues: CASSVREGAGNTIYF. The CDR3 DNA sequence: TGTGCCAGCAGTGTCCGGGAGGGAGCGGGAAACACCATATATTTT.

The chain uses TRBV6-1 and TRBJ1-5, with TRBD1 matching 8 bases. V gave up 3 bases and J gave up 6 bases; unmatched junction bases: 7. The CDR3 covers 15 residues. Germline V gene data show CDR1 as MNHNS and CDR2 as SASEGT. The CDR3 region has the DNA TGTGCCAGCAGTGAGGGCAGGGGGCCCTTTCAGCCCCAGCATTTT. This gives the protein CASSEGRGPFQPQHF.

The rearrangement links TRBV28 to TRBJ1-6; TRBD1 might be the D (6 bases). The V end was cut by 1 base, the J end by 6 bases, with 7 bases between. Germline V gene data show CDR1 as MDHEN and CDR2 as SYDVKM. CDR3 length equals 14 residues. The CDR3 loop reads CASSLLQGNSPLHF. The CDR3 region has the DNA TGTGCCAGCAGTTTATTACAGGGTAATTCACCCCTCCACTTT. Filled out from reference TRBV28 and TRBJ1-6, the complete variable domain reads DVKVTQSSRYLVKRTGEKVFLECVQDMDHENMFWYRQDPGLGLRLIYFSYDVKMKEKGDIPEGYSVSREKKERFSLILESASTNQTSMYLCASSLLQGNSPLHFGNGTRLTVT.

V gene TRBV6-1 combines with J gene TRBJ1-3; TRBD1 aligns across 7 bases. J was trimmed by 10 bases and V by 4 bases; bases with no gene match: 4. Germline values: CDR1 MNHNS, CDR2 SASEGT. The CDR3 sequence is 12 residues long. The CDR3 region is CASSGQGKTIYF. DNA of the CDR3: TGTGCCAGCAGTGGACAGGGCAAGACCATATATTTT.